The clone carrying this T cell receptor (beta chain) showed up many times. This specimen comes from a study of T cell clones after liver transplantation. The overall study: A pre-transplant mixed lymphocyte reaction with TCRbeta sequencing defined graft-donor-reactive clones followed in post-transplant blood. Subjects received no induction therapy and standard immunosuppression until randomization at 12-24 months post-transplant. Patients counted as tolerant after at least one year off all immunosuppression, enzymes not exceeding twice normal.

CDR1 is MNHNS and CDR2 is SASEGT in the germline V gene. The CDR3 has 14 residues. The germline V and J ends were trimmed by 1 base and 3 bases, with 10 bases remaining between them. Produced via immunoSEQ multiplex PCR; TCRdb's table is partial and in-frame only. The sample records more than 45,000 clones, around two thirds being singletons. The V gene is TRBV6-1, the J gene TRBJ2-7, with D uncertain. The clonotype comes from a human patient who received a liver transplant. Some T cells could come from the graft donor. The specimen was CD4+ T cells from blood, collected at the approximately 16-month timepoint. CDR3 region: CASSEDLRNYEQYF. CDR3 nucleotide sequence: TGTGCCAGCAGTGAAGATCTACGGAACTACGAGCAGTACTTC.